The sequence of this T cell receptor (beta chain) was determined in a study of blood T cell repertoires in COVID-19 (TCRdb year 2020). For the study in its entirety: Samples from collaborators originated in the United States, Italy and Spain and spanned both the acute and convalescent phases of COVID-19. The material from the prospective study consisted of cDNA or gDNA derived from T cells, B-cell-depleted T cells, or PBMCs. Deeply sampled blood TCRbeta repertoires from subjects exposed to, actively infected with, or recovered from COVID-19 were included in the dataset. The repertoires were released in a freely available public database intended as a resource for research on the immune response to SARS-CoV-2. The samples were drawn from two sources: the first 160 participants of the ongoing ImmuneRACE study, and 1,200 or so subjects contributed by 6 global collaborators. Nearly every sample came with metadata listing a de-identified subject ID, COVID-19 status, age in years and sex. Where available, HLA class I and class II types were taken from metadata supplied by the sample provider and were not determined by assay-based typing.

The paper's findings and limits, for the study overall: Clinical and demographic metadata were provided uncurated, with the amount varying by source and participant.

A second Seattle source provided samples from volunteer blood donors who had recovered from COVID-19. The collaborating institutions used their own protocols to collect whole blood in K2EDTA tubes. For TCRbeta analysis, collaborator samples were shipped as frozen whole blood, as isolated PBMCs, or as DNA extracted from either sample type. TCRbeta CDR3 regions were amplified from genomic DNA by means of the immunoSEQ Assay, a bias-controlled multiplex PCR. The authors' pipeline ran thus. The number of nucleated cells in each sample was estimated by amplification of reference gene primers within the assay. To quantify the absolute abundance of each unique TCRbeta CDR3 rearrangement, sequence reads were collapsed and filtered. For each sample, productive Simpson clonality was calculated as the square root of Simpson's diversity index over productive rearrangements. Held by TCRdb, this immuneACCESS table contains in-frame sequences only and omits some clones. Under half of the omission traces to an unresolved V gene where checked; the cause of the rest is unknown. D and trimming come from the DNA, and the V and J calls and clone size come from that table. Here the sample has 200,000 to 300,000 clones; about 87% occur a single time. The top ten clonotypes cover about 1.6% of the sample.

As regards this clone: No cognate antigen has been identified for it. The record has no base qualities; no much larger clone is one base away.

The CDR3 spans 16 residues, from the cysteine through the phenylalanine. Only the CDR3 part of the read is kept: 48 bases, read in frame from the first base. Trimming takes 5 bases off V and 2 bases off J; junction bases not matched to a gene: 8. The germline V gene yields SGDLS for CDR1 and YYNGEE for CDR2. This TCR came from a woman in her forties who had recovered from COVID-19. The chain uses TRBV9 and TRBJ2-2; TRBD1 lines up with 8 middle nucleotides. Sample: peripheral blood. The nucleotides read TGTGCCAGCAGTGACCACAGGGGGATAAACACCGGGGAGCTGTTTTTT. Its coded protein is CASSDHRGINTGELFF.